What follows is one T cell receptor beta chain and its context. No cognate antigen has been identified for it. No much larger clone is present one base from it, and per-base qualities are unavailable. Sequencing used an Illumina HiSeq 1500. Using fastp trimming at Q25 and MiXCR clonotype assembly, TCRdb reanalyzed the public sequencing data and kept in-frame beta chains. Each entry is one CDR3 protein sequence, shown with its most common DNA and genes. The sample has approximately 770,000 distinct CDR3 sequences on record, 25% to 35% of them singletons. 13% of the sample is taken by the ten largest. In light of the paper, this sample's treatment or condition label describes: in vitro stimulation with specific CMV peptide epitopes to enrich CMV-specific T cells. The germline V gene gives CDR1 as MGHRA and CDR2 as YSYEKL. V was cut back by 1 base and J by 5 bases, leaving a gap of 21 bases between them. The CDR3 runs 17 residues from the cysteine to the phenylalanine. The read is trimmed to its CDR3 DNA, 51 bases read in frame from base 1.

The data stem from a study of T cell repertoires in cytomegalovirus infection (dated by TCRdb to between 2018 and 2021). As for the study more broadly: Peptide stimulations targeted recently identified HLA-C-restricted CMV epitopes, whose presentation resists viral immunomodulation, together with well-studied HLA-B-restricted epitopes. Because public TCR beta signatures pointed to carriage of CMV infection together with the matching HLA type, the HLA type of each donor mattered for the analysis. Broader findings and caveats from the paper: The ex vivo response was dominated by HLA-C-restricted CMV-specific TCR beta clonotypes, which also provided the single most frequent clonotype in two of eight donors. Cumulative frequency of public TCR beta family members discriminated carriers of CMV infection plus the relevant HLA type in this cohort and an independent roughly 320-donor cohort.

The sample consisted of cultured CD8+ T cells from PBMCs, taken from culture after CMV antigen stimulation. This TCR was recovered from a human donor in good health (CMV status not recorded). Some clones in this sample may be carry-over from other donors' samples. The receptor chain draws on TRBV4-1 and TRBJ2-7; TRBD1 is a weak D gene call, 6 bases matching. The CDR3 here reads CASSQAPPLQGSDEQYF. At the DNA level, the sequence is TGCGCCAGCAGCCAAGCCCCCCCCCTTCAGGGGAGCGACGAGCAGTACTTC.